The 22 T cell receptor beta chains in this list originate from one sample, sequenced in a study of shared clonotypes between healthy human individuals. Profiling relied on immunoSEQ multiplex PCR, and the TCRdb table lists in-frame clones only, not all of them. The table has more than 1,200,000 clones, approximately 98.5% seen once. Sequencing used naive CD4+ T cells sorted from blood. Indicated subset: CD45RA+ positively selected. These receptors were taken from a man aged 30 to 39 in good health.

The rearrangement links TRBV5-1 to TRBJ2-1; 8 bases match TRBD2. The length of the CDR3 is 15 residues. CDR1 and CDR2 from the germline V gene are SGHRS and YFSETQ. V shed 3 bases, J shed 3 bases, and the junction held 5 bases outside the gene matches. CDR3 protein: CASSSQTSDYNEQFF. In nucleotides, the CDR3 is TGCGCCAGCAGCTCCCAGACTAGCGACTACAATGAGCAGTTCTTC.

The chain is built from TRBV6-5 and TRBJ2-7; TRBD1 matches 7 bases. V shed 6 bases and J 9 bases; nucleotides not matched to a gene: 11. Germline CDR1 reads MNHEY; CDR2 reads SVGAGI. This CDR3 region has 13 residues. This CDR3 is CASRPSGQAGQYF. CDR3 coding DNA: TGTGCCAGCAGGCCCAGCGGACAGGCGGGGCAGTACTTC.

Notes on this clone: At one end the junction does not follow the germline gene, possibly because of a read error. The V gene is TRBV13, the J gene TRBJ2-1; D call uncertain. Germline CDR1 PRHDT, CDR2 FYEKMQ (reference sequence). The length of the CDR3 is 12 residues. CDR3 DNA sequence: TGTGCCAGCAGTTTAGTTGCATATGAGCAGTTCTTC. Residues: CASSLVAYEQFF.

This sequence joins TRBV5-6 and TRBJ2-4, with D possibly matching TRBD2 (5 bases). The CDR3 contains 17 residues. Trimming shortened V by 4 bases and J by 2 bases, and 19 bases separated the two germline ends. Germline V gives CDR1 SGHDT, CDR2 YYEEEE. DNA for the CDR3: TGTGCCAGCAGCCAAGTATTTAAGGGAGTGACCAAAAACATTCAGTACTTC. Amino acids: CASSQVFKGVTKNIQYF.

The rearrangement joins TRBV5-1 to TRBJ2-1; D gene unclear. V was trimmed by 0 bases and J by 5 bases, leaving 12 bases between them. From germline, CDR1 is SGHRS and CDR2 YFSETQ. This CDR3 has 15 amino acids. The CDR3 protein is CASSLVGRSHNEQFF. The CDR3 DNA sequence: TGCGCCAGCAGCTTGGTTGGGCGGTCCCACAATGAGCAGTTCTTC.

A single count supports this clone. The chain employs TRBV10-3 and TRBJ2-2, with 8 bases aligning to TRBD2. Germline loops: CDR1 ENHRY, CDR2 SYGVKD. The CDR3 spans 19 residues. V shed 4 bases, J shed 4 bases, and the junction held 17 bases outside the gene matches. CDR3 residues: CAISVLAAKGPLSTGELFF. The CDR3, as DNA: TGTGCCATCAGTGTACTAGCGGCCAAGGGACCGTTAAGCACCGGGGAGCTGTTTTTT.

The V gene is TRBV5-4, the J gene TRBJ1-1; D possibly corresponds to TRBD1 (5 bases). V dropped 7 bases and J dropped 8 bases, with 18 bases sitting between them. The germline CDR1 and CDR2 sequences are SGHNT and YYREEE (reference sequence). CDR3 length: 13 residues. DNA of the CDR3: TGTGCCAGCCAGGACATTCGAGTGAGCGAAGCTTTCTTT. Its protein product is CASQDIRVSEAFF.

The chain joins TRBV2 to TRBJ2-5, with TRBD2 matching 10 bases. Germline CDR1 reads SNHLY; CDR2 reads FYNNEI. This CDR3 has 14 amino acids. J gave up 5 bases and V 7 bases, and 7 bases lay outside the gene matches. CDR3 coding DNA: TGTGCCAGCATGGTGGCTAGCGGGAGTGAGACCCAGTACTTC. It encodes CASMVASGSETQYF.

The chain is built from TRBV19 and TRBJ1-1; D call uncertain. The CDR3 contains 13 residues. Germline V gene data show CDR1 as LNHDA and CDR2 as SQIVND (reference sequence). V was pared by 1 base and J by 6 bases, with 9 bases between. The CDR3 spells CASSIVSGSEAFF. The CDR3 DNA reads as TGTGCCAGTAGTATAGTATCGGGTTCTGAAGCTTTCTTT.

This clone has only one observation. This chain connects TRBV28 to TRBJ1-2, with unresolved D. Germline CDR1 reads MDHEN; CDR2 reads SYDVKM. The CDR3 extends over 13 amino acids. V was pared by 4 bases and J by 3 bases, with 9 bases between. The CDR3 DNA sequence: TGTGCCAGCAGTTACGGGAAATACTATGGCTACACCTTC. This codes for CASSYGKYYGYTF.

The chain combines TRBV7-9 with TRBJ1-1; 7 nucleotides align to TRBD1. The germline V gene encodes CDR1 SEHNR and CDR2 FQNEAQ (reference sequence). The V segment lost 4 bases and the J segment 1 base; nucleotides outside the gene matches: 15. There are 18 residues in the CDR3. CDR3 in amino acids: CASSSLGVPGQRNTEAFF. As DNA, the CDR3 is TGTGCCAGCAGCTCCTTGGGGGTACCGGGACAGAGGAACACTGAAGCTTTCTTT. The variable domain in full, completed from reference TRBV7-9 and TRBJ1-1, reads DTGVSQNPRHKITKRGQNVTFRCDPISEHNRLYWYRQTLGQGPEFLTYFQNEAQLEKSRLLSDRFSAERPKGSFSTLEIQRTEQGDSAMYLCASSSLGVPGQRNTEAFFGQGTRLTVV.

This chain links TRBV6-6 with TRBJ1-5; weak D call: TRBD1 (6 bases). The CDR3 contains 12 residues. The V end lost 7 bases, the J end lost 4 bases, and 8 bases lay between the germline ends. The germline V gene encodes CDR1 MNHNY and CDR2 SVGAGI (reference sequence). The CDR3 reads CASTGQNQPQHF. CDR3 coding DNA: TGTGCCAGCACCGGACAGAATCAGCCCCAGCATTTT.

The rearrangement links TRBV5-1 to TRBJ2-5, with D possibly being TRBD2 (5 bases). This CDR3 comprises 15 residues. Trimming stripped 2 bases from V and 1 base from J, with 12 bases between. Germline CDR1 SGHRS, CDR2 YFSETQ. DNA for the CDR3: TGCGCCAGCAGCTTTACCGGGAACCTCCAAGAGACCCAGTACTTC. It specifies CASSFTGNLQETQYF.

The rearrangement links TRBV5-5 to TRBJ2-3, with D hard to call. The CDR3 runs 15 residues. The V gene's germline CDR1 is SGHKS and CDR2 YYEKEE (reference sequence). With 1 base removed from V and 0 bases from J, the gap between germline ends came to 9 bases. The CDR3 sequence is CASSLSVPSTDTQYF. DNA for the CDR3: TGTGCCAGCAGCTTGTCAGTCCCTAGCACAGATACGCAGTATTTT.

The rearrangement uses TRBV7-2 and TRBJ2-2; no clear D. The CDR3 is made up of 13 amino acids. V lost 4 bases to trimming and J lost 2 bases, with 5 bases between them. Germline V gene data show CDR1 as SGHTA and CDR2 as FQGNSA. The CDR3 protein is CASSSINTGELFF. The DNA for the CDR3 is TGTGCCAGCAGCTCCATAAACACCGGGGAGCTGTTTTTT.

This chain links TRBV18 with TRBJ1-4, with D hard to call. The germline CDR1 and CDR2 sequences are KGHSH and LQKENI. There are 15 residues in the CDR3. Trimming pared 0 bases from V and 4 bases from J, leaving 9 bases between. The CDR3 loop reads CASSPPGSLNEKLFF. CDR3 bases: TGTGCCAGCTCACCACCGGGAAGCCTTAATGAAAAACTGTTTTTT.

The genes are TRBV11-2 and TRBJ1-3, with unresolved D. This CDR3 has 15 residues. Trimming removed 5 bases from V and 1 base from J, with 12 bases in between. Germline V gene sequence: CDR1 SGHAT, CDR2 FQNNGV. The CDR3 nucleotides are TGTGCCAGCAGCCCGATCAGGAGATCTGGAAACACCATATATTTT. Its translation: CASSPIRRSGNTIYF.

This clone occurred once. The CDR3: CASILDRAANTIYF. In nucleotides, the CDR3 is TGTGCCAGCATCTTAGACAGGGCGGCAAACACCATATATTTT. The chain uses TRBV28 and TRBJ1-3, with 7 bases that match TRBD1. The CDR3 is made up of 14 amino acids. The V segment lost 7 bases and the J segment 6 bases; nucleotides outside the gene matches: 9. CDR1 and CDR2 (germline): MDHEN, SYDVKM.

This chain links TRBV18 with TRBJ2-7; 7 positions agree with TRBD2. Unmatched junction bases numbered 18, after V lost 9 bases and J lost 7 bases. CDR1 and CDR2 from the germline V gene are KGHSH and LQKENI. The length of the CDR3 is 15 residues. The CDR3 nucleotides read TGTGCCAGTCTACTCACGGGGGGTCCAGGACGGGAGCAGTACTTC. Amino acid sequence: CASLLTGGPGREQYF.

This clone has more than one count but fewer than ten. V gene TRBV9 combines with J gene TRBJ1-5; D is undetermined. Germline CDR1 and CDR2: SGDLS and YYNGEE. The ends were cut back, 4 bases at V and 2 bases at J, with 7 bases in the middle. CDR3 length equals 13 residues. CDR3 residues: CASSTLGNQPQHF. DNA of the CDR3: TGTGCCAGCAGCACCCTCGGCAATCAGCCCCAGCATTTT.

This chain connects TRBV4-3 to TRBJ1-2, with D unclear. This CDR3 is built from 14 residues. CDR1 is LGHNA, CDR2 YSLEER, per germline. Trimming stripped 0 bases from V and 8 bases from J, with 13 bases between. CDR3 residues: CASSQEDGRPGYTF. As DNA, the CDR3 is TGCGCCAGCAGCCAAGAAGATGGCCGTCCGGGCTACACCTTC.

The genes are TRBV30 and TRBJ2-1; 10 nucleotides match TRBD2. Germline CDR1 is GTSNPN and CDR2 is SVGIG (reference sequence). Germline trimming cut 1 base from V and 2 bases from J; bases unmatched to any gene: 2. The CDR3 sequence is 15 residues long. The CDR3 loop is CAWSESGRAYNEQFF. In DNA, the CDR3 is TGTGCCTGGAGTGAAAGCGGGAGGGCCTACAATGAGCAGTTCTTC. Full variable domain (remainder filled in from reference TRBV30 and TRBJ2-1): SQTIHQWPATLVQPVGSPLSLECTVEGTSNPNLYWYRQAAGRGLQLLFYSVGIGQISSEVPQNLSASRPQDRQFILSSKKLLLSDSGFYLCAWSESGRAYNEQFFGPGTRLTVL.